The rows below give T cell receptor beta chains drawn from one sample of a study of T cell responses to AZD1222 COVID-19 vaccine. The repertoire was sequenced with immunoSEQ multiplex PCR; TCRdb's copy has only in-frame clones and lacks some. The table includes 150,000 or so clones, roughly 88% detected once. The starting material was peripheral blood, obtained 28 days after the second AZD1222 dose. The receptors originated from an adult who received the AZD1222 COVID-19 vaccine. CDR3s include the opening cysteine and the closing phenylalanine or tryptophan. D genes are given only for firm matches. Rows may omit the clone size; those that give it use once, few, many or a size class.

14	TRBJ1-6	TRBV7-3	-	once	TGTGCCAGCAGCCCCGGGACTAGAAATTCACCCCTCCACTTT	CASSPGTRNSPLHF
15	TRBJ2-5	TRBV24-1	TRBD1	-	TGTGCCACCAGTTCCGGGACAGGGGGCCCCGAGACCCAGTACTTC	CATSSGTGGPETQYF
14	TRBJ1-5	TRBV27	-	once	TGTGCCAGCAGTCCCAGAGATAGCAATCAGCCCCAGCATTTT	CASSPRDSNQPQHF
15	TRBJ2-7	TRBV10-3	TRBD2	-	TGTGCCAACGCCCGCAGCGAACTAGCGGGAATTGAGCAGTACTTC	CANARSELAGIEQYF
16	TRBJ1-1	TRBV6-1	TRBD1	-	TGTGCCAGCAGGGAAAAATACAGGGGGATCGGGATAGGAGCTTTCTTT	CASREKYRGIGIGAFF
17	TRBJ1-2	TRBV18	TRBD1	-	TGTGCCAGCTCACCACCAACCCGGGACAGCTCTTTCTATGGCTACACCTTC	CASSPPTRDSSFYGYTF
15	TRBJ1-5	TRBV7-8	-	few	TGTGCCAGCAGCTTACAGGGTTTAAGCAATCAGCCCCAGCATTTT	CASSLQGLSNQPQHF
15	TRBJ1-3	TRBV19	-	-	TGTGCCAGTAGTGAACCCAGGGGTTCTGGAAACACCATATATTTT	CASSEPRGSGNTIYF
12	TRBJ2-4	TRBV4-1	-	-	TGCGCCAGCAGCCAAGTATTTGGTAGCCAGTACTTC	CASSQVFGSQYF
14	TRBJ1-3	TRBV19	-	-	TGTGCCAGTACTCCAGGGTTCTCTGGAAACACCATATATTTT	CASTPGFSGNTIYF
14	TRBJ1-1	TRBV7-8	-	-	TGTGCCAGCAGCTTAGGGGGACAGAACACTGAAGCTTTCTTT	CASSLGGQNTEAFF
13	TRBJ1-2	TRBV11-2	-	-	TGTGCCAGCAGCTTAGGAGTCAACTATGGCTACACCTTC	CASSLGVNYGYTF
13	TRBJ1-4	TRBV29-1	-	-	TGCAGCGTTCGGACAGCCTCTAATGAAAAACTGTTTTTT	CSVRTASNEKLFF
14	TRBJ2-7	TRBV27	TRBD1	-	TGTGCCAGCAGTTTCGGTGCAGGGGGCTACGAGCAGTACTTC	CASSFGAGGYEQYF
14	TRBJ2-7	TRBV2	-	-	TGTGCCAGCAGTGGAGAGGGACTGAACTACGAGCAGTACTTC	CASSGEGLNYEQYF
15	TRBJ2-1	TRBV12-1	-	-	TGTGCCAGCAGCGAGAGGGTTCTAGTCTGGGATGAGCAGTTCTTC	CASSERVLVWDEQFF
14	TRBJ2-7	TRBV6-5	TRBD2	-	TGTGCCAGCAGTAGCGGGAGGGCCAAATCCGAGCAGTACTTC	CASSSGRAKSEQYF
16	TRBJ2-3	TRBV5-6	TRBD2	-	TGTGCCAGCAGCTGGCTAGCGGGAACAAGCACAGATACGCAGTATTTT	CASSWLAGTSTDTQYF
15	TRBJ1-2	TRBV3-1/TRBV3-2	-	few	TGTGCCAGCAGTCCATCCGGGCTCCGATTCTATGGCTACACCTTC	CASSPSGLRFYGYTF
15	TRBJ2-5	TRBV5-1	TRBD2	-	TGCGCCAGCAGCCGGGACGCGGGAGCGCAAGAGACCCAGTACTTC	CASSRDAGAQETQYF
17	TRBJ1-3	TRBV7-9	-	-	TGTGCCAGCAGCTTATGGTACAGCGTCAGCTCTGGAAACACCATATATTTT	CASSLWYSVSSGNTIYF
13	TRBJ1-2	TRBV6-5	-	once	TGTGCCAGCAGTACGACCGAGTGGGGAGGCTACACCTTC	CASSTTEWGGYTF
16	TRBJ1-5	TRBV7-2	-	-	TGTGCCAGCAGCTTAGTTGGCCCGGTGGGCAATCAGCCCCAGCATTTT	CASSLVGPVGNQPQHF